The following is a T cell receptor (beta chain) sequence with its context. No cognate antigen has been identified for it. Base qualities are not provided; no much larger clone lies one nucleotide away. These data come from a study of CD8 T cells in Susac syndrome (dated by TCRdb to between 2018 and 2020). Background for the entire study: The study used repertoire sequencing to test whether antigen drove CD8+ T cell activation and differentiation in Susac syndrome. The clonality of the CD8+ T cell repertoire was compared across around twelve healthy donors, around 14 Susac syndrome patients and around 16 multiple sclerosis patients. Here is what the overall study found, with its caveats: The study acknowledged that relatively few individuals were included in the TCR sequencing and HLA analysis.

The CDR3 goes from the cysteine to the phenylalanine over 15 residues. The kept DNA is CDR3 alone, 45 bases in frame from the first base. V loses 5 bases, J loses 0 bases, and the germline ends lie 11 bases apart. The germline V gene (reference sequence) sets CDR1 to GTSNPN and CDR2 to SVGIG. High-throughput TCR beta sequencing profiled peripheral blood CD8+ and CD4+ T cells from healthy donors, Susac syndrome patients and multiple sclerosis patients. Treatment-naive patients with stable or active relapsing-remitting disease fulfilling revised McDonald criteria were used as multiple sclerosis controls. Bulk CD8+ and CD4+ T cells were purified by magnetic negative isolation, while CD8+ TEMRA cells were enriched using FACS. Blood was drawn into EDTA tubes, processed within 24 hours, and PBMCs were isolated by density gradient centrifugation. PBMCs intended for TCR sequencing were frozen in liquid nitrogen and were later thawed in a 37 degrees C water bath. The sorted or isolated CD4+, CD8+ and CD8+ TEMRA cells reached a purity of at least 90%.

RNA was extracted using the RNeasy kit, and roughly 0.45 to 1 ug of the RNA was reverse transcribed with random hexamers. The immunoSEQ multiplex PCR assay, which covers 54 Vbeta and 13 Jbeta segments, was used to amplify TCR beta CDR3 regions. PCR amplification bias was corrected using a synthetic template baseline for primer optimization and computational correction. The original pipeline was this. Only productive sequences were kept, with reads annotated to V, D and J genes according to IMGT and analyzed in immunoSEQ Analyzer. To calculate clonality, Shannon entropy was normalized by log2 of the number of productive unique sequences and then subtracted from one. For each patient and control, public and private clones were evaluated within the 100 most prevalent clones. Clones were defined as Susac-specific if absent from the healthy and MS cohorts, from around 1,100 published viral clones and from other ImmuneACCESS disease sequences. The raw public reads went through TCRdb reprocessing: fastp at Q25, MiXCR clone calling, in-frame beta chains kept. Rows with one shared CDR3 protein collapse into an entry with the most common genes and DNA. The V and J calls and clone size are TCRdb's, not the authors'. This sample holds about 200,000 distinct CDR3 sequences; about 94% were observed only once. Around 0.14% of the sample is held by the ten biggest clonotypes.

The receptor was derived from a human donor with multiple sclerosis. Recombination connected TRBV30 to TRBJ1-6; matching of 6 bases hints at TRBD1 as the D gene. Material: CD8+ T cells from PBMCs. In nucleotides, the sequence is TGTGCCTGGTCTCAGGGGAGCTCCTATAATTCACCCCTCCACTTT. Its product reads: CAWSQGSSYNSPLHF.